One sample yielded the 32 T cell receptor beta chains listed below, sequenced in a study of blood T cell repertoires in COVID-19. Repertoires were generated with immunoSEQ multiplex PCR, while TCRdb's copy carries only in-frame clones and drops some. Of approximately 280,000 clones in the sample, approximately 88% were seen once. The sample was peripheral blood. Receptors were obtained from a man younger than 35 with active or convalescent COVID-19.

The chain carries TRBV12-3 or TRBV12-4 and TRBJ1-2, with no clear D. This CDR3 has 12 amino acids. V dropped 3 bases and J dropped 6 bases, with 8 bases sitting between them. The CDR3 region is CASSFLLDGYTF. CDR3 DNA: TGTGCCAGCAGTTTTCTTCTCGATGGCTACACCTTC.

V usage is TRBV7-9 and J usage is TRBJ2-1; 13 nucleotides align to TRBD2. Germline CDR1 reads SEHNR; CDR2 reads FQNEAQ (reference sequence). The CDR3 is made up of 17 amino acids. V shed 1 base and J 4 bases; nucleotides not matched to a gene: 4. CDR3 region: CASSLGTSGGLYNEQFF. CDR3 nucleotide sequence: TGTGCCAGCAGCTTAGGGACTAGCGGGGGACTATACAATGAGCAGTTCTTC.

The gene calls are TRBV6-2 or TRBV6-3 and TRBJ2-7; D might be TRBD2 (5 bases). The ends were cut back, 2 bases at V and 2 bases at J, with 16 bases in the middle. The CDR3 has 16 amino acids. Germline-derived CDR1 and CDR2 are MNHEY and SVGEGT. CDR3 nucleotides: TGTGCCAGCAGTTACGGGGTCCGGGGTCCTCCCTACGAGCAGTACTTC. Protein product: CASSYGVRGPPYEQYF.

The J gene is TRBJ2-7, the V gene TRBV7-9; 9 bases are shared with TRBD1. The length of the CDR3 is 16 residues. Germline trimming cut 5 bases from V and 7 bases from J; bases unmatched to any gene: 15. Germline V gene sequence: CDR1 SEHNR, CDR2 FQNEAQ (reference sequence). CDR3 sequence (DNA): TGTGCCAGCAGCCCGCCGACAGGGGGGATCTACGATGAGCAGTACTTC. This translates into CASSPPTGGIYDEQYF.

This clone was recorded only once. V is TRBV10-3 and J is TRBJ1-1, with 8 positions matching TRBD1. Germline V gene sequence: CDR1 ENHRY, CDR2 SYGVKD. The ends lost 10 bases at V and 1 base at J; junction bases unmatched: 8. CDR3 length equals 14 residues. Here the CDR3 reads CATSTGAQNTEAFF. As DNA, the CDR3 is TGTGCCACTTCGACAGGGGCCCAGAACACTGAAGCTTTCTTT.

The J gene is TRBJ2-7, the V gene TRBV2; D is uncertain. CDR1 and CDR2 from the germline V gene are SNHLY and FYNNEI. CDR3 size: 17 residues. The ends were cut back, 0 bases at V and 2 bases at J, with 17 bases in the middle. The CDR3: CASSEALLGGLTYEQYF. For the CDR3, the DNA is TGTGCCAGCAGTGAAGCCCTACTCGGCGGATTAACCTACGAGCAGTACTTC.

The V gene is TRBV5-4, the J gene TRBJ2-3; 8 positions match TRBD2. Per the germline V gene, CDR1 is SGHNT and CDR2 is YYREEE (reference sequence). The ends lost 0 bases at V and 2 bases at J; junction bases unmatched: 14. This CDR3 comprises 19 residues. The CDR3 DNA sequence: TGTGCCAGCAGCTTGGGGACCGGGGTAGCGGGGACATCCACAGATACGCAGTATTTT. It is translated as CASSLGTGVAGTSTDTQYF. Full variable domain (remainder filled in from reference TRBV5-4 and TRBJ2-3): ETGVTQSPTHLIKTRGQQVTLRCSSQSGHNTVSWYQQALGQGPQFIFQYYREEENGRGNFPPRFSGLQFPNYSSELNVNALELDDSALYLCASSLGTGVAGTSTDTQYFGPGTRLTVL.

The chain carries TRBV19 and TRBJ1-2, with D perhaps TRBD1 (6 bases). The germline V gene has CDR1 LNHDA and CDR2 SQIVND (reference sequence). Trimming removed 9 bases from V and 8 bases from J, with 25 bases in between. The CDR3 length is 15 residues. The CDR3 DNA follows: TGTGCCAGAAGACACACCCACAGGGCGCGGTGGGGCTACACCTTC. It yields the protein CARRHTHRARWGYTF.

The chain carries TRBV11-3 and TRBJ2-1; 8 bases fit TRBD1. CDR1 SGHNT and CDR2 YENEEA come from the germline V gene. The V and J ends lost 6 bases and 2 bases, in that order; junction bases with no gene match: 9. This CDR3 is built from 16 residues. The chain's CDR3 is CASSKGRDRPYNEQFF. The CDR3 region has the DNA TGTGCCAGCAGTAAAGGCCGGGACAGGCCCTACAATGAGCAGTTCTTC. Full variable domain (rest looked up from reference TRBV11-3 and TRBJ2-1): EAGVVQSPRYKIIEKKQPVAFWCNPISGHNTLYWYLQNLGQGPELLIRYENEEAVDDSQLPKDRFSAERLKGVDSTLKIQPAELGDSAVYLCASSKGRDRPYNEQFFGPGTRLTVL.

CDR3 DNA sequence: TGCGCCAGCAGCCAAATCATCGCTCCGGGACTAGCGGGGGGGAGGCAGTATTTT. Protein sequence: CASSQIIAPGLAGGRQYF. The V and J genes are TRBV4-1 and TRBJ2-3; TRBD2 matches at 16 bases. The CDR3 is made up of 18 amino acids. Germline V CDR1 and CDR2: MGHRA, YSYEKL. V dropped 2 bases and J dropped 11; count of bases not matched to a gene: 13.

This clone was observed a handful of times. The chain uses TRBV10-3 and TRBJ1-2; D perhaps matches TRBD1 (6 bases). The germline gives CDR1 ENHRY, CDR2 SYGVKD. CDR3 length: 14 residues. Trimming left V 0 bases short and J 9 bases short, with 14 bases between. The CDR3 nucleotides are TGTGCCATCAGTGAGTCGATTCAGGGGCTTAGCTACACCTTC. Its protein is CAISESIQGLSYTF.

This clone occurred a few times. The chain carries TRBV19 and TRBJ1-5, with no clear D. This CDR3 is built from 15 residues. The germline gives CDR1 LNHDA, CDR2 SQIVND (reference sequence). V lost 1 base and J 2 bases, leaving 9 bases between the germline ends. In DNA, the CDR3 is TGTGCCAGTAGTATAGCCCTCCAGGGCAATCAGCCCCAGCATTTT. This encodes CASSIALQGNQPQHF.

V is TRBV4-1 and J is TRBJ1-6; tentative D call: TRBD1 (6 bases). Germline V lookup: CDR1 MGHRA, CDR2 YSYEKL. This CDR3 region has 16 residues. V gave up 1 base and J gave up 8 bases, with 15 bases separating them. Here the CDR3 reads CASSQGFAGEYSPLHF. In nucleotides, the CDR3 is TGCGCCAGCAGCCAAGGGTTTGCAGGGGAGTATTCACCCCTCCACTTT.

The chain combines TRBV9 with TRBJ1-6, with 9 bases identical to TRBD1. The germline V gene encodes CDR1 SGDLS and CDR2 YYNGEE. CDR3 size: 15 residues. Germline trimming cut 3 bases from V and 6 bases from J; bases unmatched to any gene: 4. CDR3 in DNA: TGTGCCAGCAGCGCAGGGACAGGGAGTAATTCACCCCTCCACTTT. Its translation: CASSAGTGSNSPLHF.

The rearrangement joins TRBV5-1 to TRBJ1-2, with D possibly matching TRBD1 (6 bases). Trimming removed 0 bases at V and 2 bases at J, with 14 bases between. This CDR3 comprises 16 residues. Germline values: CDR1 SGHRS, CDR2 YFSETQ. CDR3 sequence (DNA): TGCGCCAGCAGCTTGGATGTAGGGGGAAGCAACTATGGCTACACCTTC. It translates to CASSLDVGGSNYGYTF.

The gene calls are TRBV7-2 and TRBJ2-3, with 9 bases matching TRBD2. Germline CDR1 is SGHTA and CDR2 is FQGNSA. Germline trimming cut 7 bases from V and 4 bases from J; bases unmatched to any gene: 9. CDR3 length: 15 residues. CDR3 residues: CASTPAGGAADTQYF. CDR3 DNA sequence: TGTGCCAGCACCCCGGCGGGGGGGGCAGCAGATACGCAGTATTTT.

The chain recombines TRBV3-1 (or the pseudogene TRBV3-2) with TRBJ2-5; tentatively, D is TRBD2 (6 bases). The CDR3 is made up of 20 amino acids. The germline V gene has CDR1 LGHDT and CDR2 YNNKEL (reference sequence). V lost 3 bases, J lost 5 bases, and 31 bases lay in between. The CDR3: CASSHVVGTVVRALEETQYF. CDR3 nucleotides: TGTGCCAGCAGCCATGTAGTCGGGACTGTCGTGCGGGCCTTAGAGGAGACCCAGTACTTC.

The chain combines TRBV5-4 with TRBJ2-3; no reliable D call. V was trimmed by 8 bases and J by 4 bases, leaving 17 bases between them. The CDR3 has 14 residues. Germline values: CDR1 SGHNT, CDR2 YYREEE (reference sequence). The CDR3 reads CARTIDQNPDTQYF. DNA for the CDR3: TGTGCCAGGACAATCGACCAGAACCCAGATACGCAGTATTTT.

The CDR3 here is CASSLGTALRKNMNTEAFF. The CDR3 coding sequence is TGTGCCAGCAGTTTAGGGACAGCGCTACGCAAAAACATGAACACTGAAGCTTTCTTT. This chain uses TRBV27 with TRBJ1-1; 7 bases align to TRBD1. The germline V gene encodes CDR1 MNHEY and CDR2 SMNVEV (reference sequence). V was clipped by 2 bases and J by 0 bases; unmatched bases: 15. The CDR3 is 19 amino acids.

This clone was detected only once. The chain joins TRBV10-3 to TRBJ2-5; 10 nucleotides match TRBD1. The CDR3 runs to 16 residues. The V gene's germline CDR1 is ENHRY and CDR2 SYGVKD. J was trimmed by 3 bases and V by 0 bases; bases with no gene match: 4. Written as DNA, the CDR3 is TGTGCCATCAGTGAGTCCCGGGACAGGGGCGAAGAGACCCAGTACTTC. It is translated as CAISESRDRGEETQYF.

The CDR3 nucleotides are TGTGCCAGCAGCATTATCCAGGGTGGCGAGCAGTACTTC. It specifies CASSIIQGGEQYF. This chain connects TRBV7-8 to TRBJ2-7, with D perhaps matching TRBD1 (5 bases). V was cut by 5 bases and J by 6 bases, with 14 bases left in between. Germline V CDR1 and CDR2: SGHVS, FQNEAQ. This CDR3 has 13 residues.

V and J are TRBV5-1 and TRBJ2-3, with 7 bases matching TRBD1. With V trimmed by 0 bases and J by 4 bases, 5 bases remained unmatched. This CDR3 region has 15 residues. Germline-derived CDR1 and CDR2 are SGHRS and YFSETQ. The CDR3 reads CASSLARGSADTQYF. The CDR3 DNA reads TGCGCCAGCAGCTTGGCCAGGGGGTCGGCAGATACGCAGTATTTT.

The J gene is TRBJ2-7, the V gene TRBV10-3; the match to TRBD1 covers 8 bases. Germline V CDR1 and CDR2: ENHRY, SYGVKD. V gave up 6 bases and J gave up 2 bases; unmatched junction bases: 0. The CDR3 totals 12 residues. In DNA, the CDR3 is TGTGCCATCAGGGACAGGGCCTACGAGCAGTACTTC. Amino acid sequence: CAIRDRAYEQYF.

V and J are TRBV12-3 or TRBV12-4 and TRBJ1-2, with 9 bases aligning to TRBD1. V gave up 7 bases and J gave up 8 bases; unmatched junction bases: 8. This CDR3 contains 13 residues. CDR3 sequence (DNA): TGTGCCAGCAAAAACCGGGACAGGGCCGGCTACACCTTC. Protein sequence: CASKNRDRAGYTF.

The chain employs TRBV9 and TRBJ1-3; 7 nucleotides align to TRBD1. The CDR3 consists of 16 residues. Germline V gene data show CDR1 as SGDLS and CDR2 as YYNGEE. The J segment lost 3 bases and the V segment lost 0 bases, leaving 6 bases of the junction unmatched. CDR3 residues: CASSVEPQGVGNTIYF. The CDR3 DNA reads TGTGCCAGCAGCGTAGAACCCCAGGGGGTTGGAAACACCATATATTTT. The full variable domain, rest sourced from reference TRBV9 and TRBJ1-3, is DSGVTQTPKHLITATGQRVTLRCSPRSGDLSVYWYQQSLDQGLQFLIQYYNGEERAKGNILERFSAQQFPDLHSELNLSSLELGDSALYFCASSVEPQGVGNTIYFGEGSWLTVV.

V is TRBV10-3 and J is TRBJ1-2; 10 nucleotides align to TRBD1. CDR1 and CDR2 from the germline V gene are ENHRY and SYGVKD. With V trimmed by 4 bases and J by 2 bases, 1 base remained unmatched. The CDR3 contains 14 residues. CDR3 region: CAISGTGGNYGYTF. In DNA, the CDR3 is TGTGCCATCAGTGGGACAGGGGGAAACTATGGCTACACCTTC.

V is TRBV4-2 and J is TRBJ2-5; no firm D call. CDR3 length: 14 residues. Germline V gene lookup returns CDR1 LGHNA and CDR2 YNFKEQ. Trimming cost V 1 base and J 0 bases, with 6 bases left between them. CDR3 residues: CASSQAGYQETQYF. CDR3 sequence (DNA): TGTGCCAGCAGCCAAGCCGGGTACCAAGAGACCCAGTACTTC.

The V call is TRBV5-8, the J call TRBJ1-5; perhaps TRBD1 as D (5 bases). Trimming took 3 bases from V and 5 from J, leaving 12 bases between them. This CDR3 contains 14 residues. Germline V gene lookup returns CDR1 SGHTS and CDR2 YDEGEE. CDR3 sequence reads: CASSSLGGYQPQHF. The CDR3, as DNA: TGTGCCAGCAGCTCCCTTGGGGGGTATCAGCCCCAGCATTTT. Supplemented by reference TRBV5-8 and TRBJ1-5, the full variable domain reads EAGVTQSPTHLIKTRGQQATLRCSPISGHTSVYWYQQALGLGLQFLLWYDEGEERNRGNFPPRFSGRQFPNYSSELNVNALELEDSALYLCASSSLGGYQPQHFGDGTRLSIL.

The V gene is TRBV19, the J gene TRBJ1-5; D not resolved. Germline-derived CDR1 and CDR2 are LNHDA and SQIVND (reference sequence). V gave up 1 base and J gave up 0 bases, with 4 bases separating them. The CDR3 runs 14 residues. The CDR3 DNA reads as TGTGCCAGTAGTATAGCAGTTAGCAATCAGCCCCAGCATTTT. Its translation is CASSIAVSNQPQHF.

V gene TRBV4-2 combines with J gene TRBJ2-7; D remains ambiguous. Trimming took 0 bases from V and 2 from J, leaving 11 bases between them. CDR1 LGHNA and CDR2 YNFKEQ come from the germline V gene. The CDR3 extends over 15 amino acids. In DNA, the CDR3 is TGTGCCAGCAGCCAAGAGGTGCAGGCCGCCTACGAGCAGTACTTC. Translating it yields CASSQEVQAAYEQYF.

This clone has just a few counts. The chain joins TRBV2 to TRBJ2-1, with TRBD2 as a possible D gene (5 bases). The CDR3 sequence is 15 residues long. Germline CDR1 SNHLY, CDR2 FYNNEI. The germline V and J ends were trimmed by 3 bases and 7 bases, with 16 bases remaining between them. CDR3 loop: CASSDGRVLPNEQFF. The CDR3 nucleotides are TGTGCCAGCAGTGATGGGAGAGTCCTCCCGAATGAGCAGTTCTTC.

CDR3 residues: CASSSFTGVGGEKLFF. The DNA of the CDR3 is TGTGCCAGCAGCTCTTTCACAGGGGTCGGTGGAGAAAAACTGTTTTTT. This chain connects TRBV3-1 (or the pseudogene TRBV3-2) to TRBJ1-4; 7 bases line up with TRBD1. The V gene's germline CDR1 is LGHDT and CDR2 YNNKEL (reference sequence). The CDR3 covers 16 residues. With 5 bases clipped from V and 8 bases from J, the junction kept 14 bases outside the gene matches.